A selection of T cell receptor beta chains follows, all from one sample in a study of blood T cell repertoires in COVID-19. Using immunoSEQ multiplex PCR, the repertoire was profiled, and TCRdb retains in-frame clones only, with some absent. The top ten clones hold 8% to 9% of a sample with 150,000 or so clones, roughly 79% of them seen once. Material for sequencing was peripheral blood. The receptors were sampled from a human donor with acute or convalescent COVID-19. The donor label of this sample is uncertain. Both conserved end residues are part of each CDR3. A D gene is named only where the DNA matches it firmly. Clone sizes are given selectively: once, few, many, or a class where the clone is expanded.

>TRBD1|TRBJ1-2|once|TRBV5-1
CASSPGTGGFYGYTF
TGCGCCAGCAGCCCCGGGACAGGGGGCTTCTATGGCTACACCTTC
>TRBD2|TRBJ2-2|-|TRBV5-1
CASSRTLAGGANTGELFF
TGCGCCAGCAGCCGGACCCTAGCGGGGGGGGCGAACACCGGGGAGCTGTTTTTT
>-|TRBJ1-1|-|TRBV19
CASSFWQGRTEAFF
TGTGCCAGTAGTTTCTGGCAGGGAAGGACTGAAGCTTTCTTT
>-|TRBJ1-1|-|TRBV9
CASSVEGGWATEAFF
TGTGCCAGCAGCGTAGAAGGAGGGTGGGCCACTGAAGCTTTCTTT
>-|TRBJ1-5|-|TRBV7-8
CASSLGTSRNQPQHF
TGTGCCAGCAGCTTGGGGACATCTCGCAATCAGCCCCAGCATTTT
>-|TRBJ1-1|-|TRBV7-9
CASSLDRFHLLPMNTEAFF
TGTGCCAGCAGCTTAGACAGATTCCATCTCCTGCCCATGAACACTGAAGCTTTCTTT
>-|TRBJ2-3|-|TRBV4-1
CASSLGWTPGAPDTQYF
TGCGCCAGCAGCCTGGGCTGGACCCCAGGGGCTCCAGATACGCAGTATTTT
>-|TRBJ1-4|-|TRBV24-1
CATSEWTVVKLFF
TGTGCCACCAGTGAATGGACAGTTGTAAAACTGTTTTTT
>-|TRBJ2-2|-|TRBV5-1
CASSLIVDTGELFF
TGCGCCAGCAGCCTCATAGTGGACACCGGGGAGCTGTTTTTT
>TRBD2|TRBJ2-3|once|TRBV24-1
CATSASGLAADTQYF
TGTGCCACCAGTGCCTCAGGACTAGCGGCAGATACGCAGTATTTT
>-|TRBJ1-5|-|TRBV4-1
CASSHGSNQPQHF
TGCGCCAGCAGCCACGGTAGCAATCAGCCCCAGCATTTT
>TRBD1|TRBJ1-5|once|TRBV5-6
CASSLGQGKQPQHF
TGTGCCAGCAGCTTGGGACAGGGGAAGCAGCCCCAGCATTTT
>-|TRBJ2-1|-|TRBV14
CASSPAGTPSYNEQFF
TGTGCCAGCAGCCCCGCCGGGACTCCCTCCTACAATGAGCAGTTCTTC
>-|TRBJ1-1|-|TRBV15
CATSRASAANTEAFF
TGTGCCACCAGCAGAGCCAGTGCTGCGAACACTGAAGCTTTCTTT
>-|TRBJ2-2|once|TRBV5-1
CASSFSTNTGELFF
TGCGCCAGCAGCTTTTCAACGAACACCGGGGAGCTGTTTTTT
>-|TRBJ1-1|few|TRBV5-1
CASSISSDRNTEAFF
TGCGCCAGCAGCATCTCTTCGGACAGGAACACTGAAGCTTTCTTT
>TRBD1|TRBJ1-2|few|TRBV29-1
CSVYVGDRGYTF
TGCAGCGTCTACGTTGGGGACAGGGGCTACACCTTC
>TRBD1|TRBJ1-3|-|TRBV5-1
CASSPSGGAGNTIYF
TGCGCCAGCAGCCCATCAGGGGGCGCGGGAAACACCATATATTTT
>TRBD1|TRBJ1-1|-|TRBV11-2
CASSSPGQGNEAFF
TGTGCCAGCAGCTCGCCGGGACAGGGAAATGAAGCTTTCTTT
>-|TRBJ2-2|-|TRBV11-2
CASSLARGPNTGELFF
TGTGCCAGCAGCTTAGCAAGGGGTCCGAACACCGGGGAGCTGTTTTTT
>-|TRBJ2-3|-|TRBV5-4
CASSLVRDTDTQYF
TGTGCCAGCAGCTTGGTTCGGGACACAGATACGCAGTATTTT
>TRBD1|TRBJ1-5|few|TRBV7-6
CASSQGTATNQPQHF
TGTGCCAGCAGTCAGGGGACAGCCACAAATCAGCCCCAGCATTTT
>TRBD1|TRBJ1-2|-|TRBV30
CAWVPMSGGLGYTF
TGTGCCTGGGTCCCAATGTCAGGGGGCCTTGGCTACACCTTC
>-|TRBJ2-2|-|TRBV5-1
CASSQGAELFF
TGCGCCAGCAGCCAAGGAGCGGAGCTGTTTTTT
>-|TRBJ1-5|-|TRBV6-5
CASSGQQNQPQHF
TGTGCCAGCAGCGGACAGCAAAATCAGCCCCAGCATTTT
>TRBD2|TRBJ2-3|-|TRBV10-1
CASSRLAGERDTQYF
TGCGCCAGCAGCCGACTAGCGGGGGAGAGAGATACGCAGTATTTT
>TRBD1|TRBJ2-5|-|TRBV30
CAWSVLDRDRETQYF
TGTGCCTGGAGTGTACTTGACAGGGATAGGGAGACCCAGTACTTC
>-|TRBJ2-1|-|TRBV2
CASSESRDFNEQFF
TGTGCCAGCAGTGAATCCAGGGATTTCAATGAGCAGTTCTTC
>TRBD1|TRBJ1-1|-|TRBV5-1
CASSRGQGLTEAFF
TGCGCCAGCAGCCGCGGACAGGGGTTGACTGAAGCTTTCTTT
>-|TRBJ2-3|-|TRBV9
CASSVEGTGWTDTQYF
TGTGCCAGCAGCGTAGAGGGAACAGGGTGGACAGATACGCAGTATTTT
>-|TRBJ1-4|-|TRBV3-1/TRBV3-2
CASSHGQGRNEKLFF
TGTGCCAGCAGCCATGGGCAGGGAAGGAATGAAAAACTGTTTTTT
>-|TRBJ2-7|-|TRBV3-1/TRBV3-2
CASSLTGGWEQYF
TGTGCCAGCAGCCTCACTGGGGGGTGGGAGCAGTACTTC
>TRBD1|TRBJ1-5|-|TRBV5-1
CASSLGDRVGNQPQHF
TGCGCCAGCAGCTTGGGGGACAGGGTAGGCAATCAGCCCCAGCATTTT
>TRBD2|TRBJ2-3|-|TRBV2
CASSDAGGPDTQYF
TGTGCCAGCAGTGACGCGGGGGGGCCAGATACGCAGTATTTT
>-|TRBJ1-1|-|TRBV5-5
CASSLYPGTYTEAFF
TGTGCCAGCAGCTTGTACCCGGGTACGTACACTGAAGCTTTCTTT
>-|TRBJ1-4|-|TRBV7-6
CASSLREGNEKLFF
TGTGCCAGCAGCTTAAGGGAGGGTAATGAAAAACTGTTTTTT
>TRBD2|TRBJ2-2|once|TRBV11-3
CASSFKSSGGSGTGELFF
TGTGCCAGCAGCTTTAAGTCTAGCGGGGGGTCGGGCACCGGGGAGCTGTTTTTT
>-|TRBJ2-1|-|TRBV5-1
CASSEQASYNEQFF
TGCGCCAGCAGCGAACAGGCCTCCTACAATGAGCAGTTCTTC
>TRBD1|TRBJ2-7|-|TRBV7-8
CASSLVQGAPEQYF
TGTGCCAGCAGCTTAGTGCAGGGGGCACCCGAGCAGTACTTC
>-|TRBJ1-1|-|TRBV5-5
CASSLEPNTEAFF
TGTGCCAGCAGCTTAGAGCCGAACACTGAAGCTTTCTTT